Each of the 5 T cell receptor beta chains below was sequenced from the same sample in a study of T-cell memory formation after mild COVID-19. TCRdb re-derived calls from the 5' RACE reads in MiXCR, one entry per CDR3 protein. This table has a few hundred thousand distinct CDR3 sequences, 25% to 30% appearing once. The sample comprised PBMCs or a T cell subset sorted from them (not recorded which). All receptors derive from an adult woman who had mild COVID-19 (a few samples of this study predate the infection). Cell type and time point are not known.

This clonotype was seen only a few times. The chain employs TRBV10-2 and TRBJ2-7; 11 positions match TRBD2. This CDR3 is 15 amino acids long. With 2 bases clipped from V and 3 bases from J, the junction kept 3 bases outside the gene matches. From germline, CDR1 is WSHSY and CDR2 SAAADI. DNA of the CDR3: TGCGCCAGCAGTGAGCGACTAGCGGGAAGCTACGAGCAGTACTTC. Its protein product is CASSERLAGSYEQYF.

Only a few counts were recorded for this clonotype. The V gene is TRBV5-1, the J gene TRBJ1-6, with TRBD1 identical over 9 bases. With 4 bases clipped from V and 10 bases from J, the junction kept 12 bases outside the gene matches. CDR1 and CDR2 from the germline V gene are SGHRS and YFSETQ. This CDR3 contains 16 residues. CDR3 sequence (DNA): TGCGCCAGCAGCAACGGGGGACAGGGCAGGGGATCACCCCTCCACTTT. Protein: CASSNGGQGRGSPLHF.

This clonotype has a handful of counts. The V call is TRBV20-1, the J call TRBJ2-3; 10 bases are a match to TRBD1. J gave up 1 base and V 1 base, and 5 bases lay outside the gene matches. CDR3 length: 16 residues. Germline CDR1 DFQATT, CDR2 SNEGSKA (reference sequence). The CDR3 region is CSARGSGTGGTDTQYF. The CDR3 DNA follows: TGCAGTGCTAGAGGCTCCGGGACAGGGGGCACAGATACGCAGTATTTT.

This clonotype was counted a few times. The rearrangement uses TRBV7-2 and TRBJ2-5; 10 bases line up with TRBD1. V lost 5 bases to trimming and J lost 5 bases; unmatched junction nucleotides: 8. This CDR3 comprises 15 residues. The germline CDR1 and CDR2 sequences are SGHTA and FQGNSA. CDR3 DNA: TGTGCCAGCAGCCCCCGGGACAGGGGTTTTGAGACCCAGTACTTC. Encoded protein: CASSPRDRGFETQYF.

This clonotype was seen more than once but under ten times. The V gene is TRBV6-2 or TRBV6-3, the J gene TRBJ2-3; D not resolved. The CDR3 extends over 15 amino acids. The V and J ends lost 0 bases and 5 bases respectively, with 12 bases between them. Germline-derived CDR1 and CDR2 are MNHEY and SVGEGT. CDR3 loop: CASSYSDLQGDTQYF. CDR3 sequence (DNA): TGTGCCAGCAGTTACTCGGACCTCCAAGGAGATACGCAGTATTTT.